The entry that follows covers one TCR beta chain sequence. These data come from a study of T cells in Graves' hyperthyroidism and ophthalmopathy. The CDR3 regions of TCR beta were amplified from RNA transcripts. TCR CDR3 underwent first-round RT-PCR with the HTBI primer set. A single record per CDR3 protein comes from TCRdb applying MiXCR to the multiplex PCR reads. Of over 700,000 distinct CDR3 sequences detected, around 39% appear once; the ten largest clones hold 8% to 9%. The CDR3 loop spans 13 amino acids. The V and J ends lost 1 base and 6 bases respectively, with 10 bases between them. This clonotype was sampled from a man between 18 and 35 years old with Graves' hyperthyroidism. The sequencing sample was made of blood. The rearrangement links TRBV12-3 or TRBV12-4 to TRBJ2-7; D is ambiguous. CDR3 sequence reads: CASSLGNLGEQYF. DNA of the CDR3: TGTGCCAGCAGTTTAGGTAATCTGGGCGAGCAGTACTTC.